Listed here is a single T cell receptor (beta chain). The V gene's germline CDR1 is SQVTM and CDR2 ANQGSEA. V gave up 4 bases and J gave up 0 bases, with 9 bases separating them. This CDR3 contains 14 residues. Sequencing used immunoSEQ multiplex PCR; TCRdb keeps in-frame clones, though not all of them. The table includes about 560,000 clones, about 80% detected once. The data were obtained in a study of shared clonotypes between healthy human individuals. Study overall: The donors, two women and a few men, were aged 18 to 49.

Adults of Caucasian background living in Nashville, Tennessee made up all donors. For unsorted samples, genomic DNA was extracted from 94 million or so PBMCs. Sequencing was done on a sample of PBMCs. The TCR comes from a woman aged 40 to 50 in good health. Some clones in this sample may be carry-over from other donors' samples. V gene TRBV29-1 combines with J gene TRBJ2-2; no reliable D call. This chain's CDR3 is CSVVHSSNTGELFF. As DNA, the CDR3 is TGCAGCGTTGTCCACAGTTCGAACACCGGGGAGCTGTTTTTT.